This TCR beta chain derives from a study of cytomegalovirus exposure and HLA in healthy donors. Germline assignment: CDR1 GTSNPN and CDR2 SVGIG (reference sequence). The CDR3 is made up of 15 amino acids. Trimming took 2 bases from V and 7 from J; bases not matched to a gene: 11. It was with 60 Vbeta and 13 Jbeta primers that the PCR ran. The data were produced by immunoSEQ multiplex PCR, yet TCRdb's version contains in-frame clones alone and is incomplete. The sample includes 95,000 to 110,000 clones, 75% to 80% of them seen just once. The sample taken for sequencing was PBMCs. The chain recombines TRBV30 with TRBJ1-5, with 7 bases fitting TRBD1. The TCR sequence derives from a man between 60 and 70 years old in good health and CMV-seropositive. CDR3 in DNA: TGTGCCTGGAGTCTCAGGGACAGAACATTACAGCCCCAGCATTTT. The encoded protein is CAWSLRDRTLQPQHF. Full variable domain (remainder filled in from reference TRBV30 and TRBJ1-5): SQTIHQWPATLVQPVGSPLSLECTVEGTSNPNLYWYRQAAGRGLQLLFYSVGIGQISSEVPQNLSASRPQDRQFILSSKKLLLSDSGFYLCAWSLRDRTLQPQHFGDGTRLSIL.